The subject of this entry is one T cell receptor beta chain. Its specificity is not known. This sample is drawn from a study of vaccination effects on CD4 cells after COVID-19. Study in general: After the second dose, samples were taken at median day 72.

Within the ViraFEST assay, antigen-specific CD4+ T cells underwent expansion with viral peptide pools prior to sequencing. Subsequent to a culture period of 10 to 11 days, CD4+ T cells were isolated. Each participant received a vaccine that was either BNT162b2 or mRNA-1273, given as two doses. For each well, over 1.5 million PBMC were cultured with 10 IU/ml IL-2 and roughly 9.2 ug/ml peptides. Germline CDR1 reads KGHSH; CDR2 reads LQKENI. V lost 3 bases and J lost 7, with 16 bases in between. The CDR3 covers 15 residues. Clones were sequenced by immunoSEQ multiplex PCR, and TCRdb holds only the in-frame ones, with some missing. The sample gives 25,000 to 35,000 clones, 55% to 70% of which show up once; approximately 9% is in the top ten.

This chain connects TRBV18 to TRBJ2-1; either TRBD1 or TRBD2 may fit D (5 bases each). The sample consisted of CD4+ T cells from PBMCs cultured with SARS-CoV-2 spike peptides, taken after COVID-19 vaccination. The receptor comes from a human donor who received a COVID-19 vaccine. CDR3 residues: CASSPQGRLGNEQFF. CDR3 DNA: TGTGCCAGCTCACCCCAGGGACGACTTGGGAATGAGCAGTTCTTC.